The sample holds a few counts of the clone carrying this T cell receptor beta chain. Its specificity is unknown. The record originates from a study of shared clonotypes between healthy human individuals. Method: immunoSEQ multiplex PCR; TCRdb's copy keeps in-frame clones and lacks some. The sample lists around 370,000 clones; 90% to 97% were seen once. Study results and caveats: Researchers found naive subsets generally carried larger estimated richness than memory subsets.

The CDR3 runs 10 residues. Germline-derived CDR1 and CDR2 are MNHNS and SASEGT. Deletions cut 11 bases from V and 6 bases from J, with 8 bases between. This clonotype was obtained from a man aged 25 to 45 in good health. V is TRBV6-1 and J is TRBJ1-5; D remains ambiguous. What was sequenced was memory CD8+ T cells sorted from blood. Subset meaning: CD45RO+ cells pooled with CCR7-negative TemRA cells. CDR3 nucleotides: TGTGCCGGCAAGGGTCAGCCCCAGCATTTT. Its protein product is CAGKGQPQHF.